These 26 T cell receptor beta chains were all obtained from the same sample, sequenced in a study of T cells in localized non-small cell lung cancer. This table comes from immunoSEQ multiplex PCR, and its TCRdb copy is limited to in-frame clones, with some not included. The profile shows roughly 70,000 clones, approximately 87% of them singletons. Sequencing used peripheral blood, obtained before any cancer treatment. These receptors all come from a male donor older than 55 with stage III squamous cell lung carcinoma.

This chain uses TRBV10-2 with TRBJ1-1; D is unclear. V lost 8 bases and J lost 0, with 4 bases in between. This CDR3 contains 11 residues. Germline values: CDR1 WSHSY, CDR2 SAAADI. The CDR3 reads CASAMNTEAFF. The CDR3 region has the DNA TGCGCCAGCGCCATGAACACTGAAGCTTTCTTT.

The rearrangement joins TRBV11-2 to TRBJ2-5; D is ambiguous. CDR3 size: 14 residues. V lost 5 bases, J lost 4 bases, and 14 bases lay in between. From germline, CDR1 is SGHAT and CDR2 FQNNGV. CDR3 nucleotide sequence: TGTGCCAGCAGCCAAGGCCGTAGAGGAGAGACCCAGTACTTC. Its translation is CASSQGRRGETQYF. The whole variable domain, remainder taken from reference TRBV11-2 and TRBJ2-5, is EAGVAQSPRYKIIEKRQSVAFWCNPISGHATLYWYQQILGQGPKLLIQFQNNGVVDDSQLPKDRFSAERLKGVDSTLKIQPAKLEDSAVYLCASSQGRRGETQYFGPGTRLLVL.

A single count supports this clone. CDR3 sequence: CASSEGGTFQETQYF. The CDR3 coding sequence is TGTGCCAGCAGTGAAGGCGGGACATTCCAAGAGACCCAGTACTTC. The gene calls are TRBV6-1 and TRBJ2-5; D may be TRBD1 or TRBD2 (6 bases each). This CDR3 has 15 amino acids. Trimming took off 1 base at V and 1 base at J, with 10 bases between the two ends. Germline CDR1 reads MNHNS; CDR2 reads SASEGT.

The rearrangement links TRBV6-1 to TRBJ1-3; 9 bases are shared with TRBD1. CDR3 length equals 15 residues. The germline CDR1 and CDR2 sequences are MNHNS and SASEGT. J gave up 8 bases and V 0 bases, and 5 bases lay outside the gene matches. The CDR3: CASSEAGQGRDTIYF. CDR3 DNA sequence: TGTGCCAGCAGTGAAGCGGGACAGGGAAGGGACACCATATATTTT.

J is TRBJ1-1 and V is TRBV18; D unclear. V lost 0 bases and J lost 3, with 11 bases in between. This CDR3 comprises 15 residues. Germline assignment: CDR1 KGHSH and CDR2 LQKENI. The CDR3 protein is CASSPPTGMYTEAFF. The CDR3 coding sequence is TGTGCCAGCTCACCACCGACCGGAATGTACACTGAAGCTTTCTTT.

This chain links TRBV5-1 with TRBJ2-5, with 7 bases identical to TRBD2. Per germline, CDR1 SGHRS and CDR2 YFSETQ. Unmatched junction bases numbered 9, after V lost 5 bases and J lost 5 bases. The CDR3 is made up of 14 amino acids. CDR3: CASRARLAGETQYF. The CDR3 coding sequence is TGCGCCAGCAGAGCTAGACTAGCCGGGGAGACCCAGTACTTC.

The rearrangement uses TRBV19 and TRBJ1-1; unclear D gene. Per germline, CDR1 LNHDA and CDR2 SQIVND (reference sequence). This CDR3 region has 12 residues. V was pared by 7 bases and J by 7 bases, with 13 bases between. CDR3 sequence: CASNSQIGEAFF. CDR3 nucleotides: TGTGCCAGTAACTCCCAAATCGGTGAAGCTTTCTTT.

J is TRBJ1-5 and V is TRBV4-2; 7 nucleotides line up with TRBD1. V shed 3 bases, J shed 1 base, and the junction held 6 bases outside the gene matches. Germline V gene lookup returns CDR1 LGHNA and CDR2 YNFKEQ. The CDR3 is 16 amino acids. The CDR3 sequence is CASSHTQGLSNQPQHF. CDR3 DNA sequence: TGTGCCAGCAGCCACACACAGGGGTTGAGCAATCAGCCCCAGCATTTT.

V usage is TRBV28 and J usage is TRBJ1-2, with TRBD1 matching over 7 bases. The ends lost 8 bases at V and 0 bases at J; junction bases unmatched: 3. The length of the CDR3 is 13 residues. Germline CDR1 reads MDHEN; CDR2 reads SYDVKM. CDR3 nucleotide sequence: TGTGCCAGCCGCACAGGGGCTAACTATGGCTACACCTTC. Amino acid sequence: CASRTGANYGYTF.

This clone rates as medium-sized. CDR3 sequence: CASSAWGQDGYGYTF. The CDR3 DNA reads TGTGCCAGCAGTGCCTGGGGACAGGACGGTTACGGCTACACCTTC. The chain combines TRBV2 with TRBJ1-2, with 8 nucleotides matching TRBD1. The CDR3 runs 15 residues. CDR1 is SNHLY and CDR2 is FYNNEI in the germline V gene. Germline trimming cut 4 bases from V and 8 bases from J; bases unmatched to any gene: 12.

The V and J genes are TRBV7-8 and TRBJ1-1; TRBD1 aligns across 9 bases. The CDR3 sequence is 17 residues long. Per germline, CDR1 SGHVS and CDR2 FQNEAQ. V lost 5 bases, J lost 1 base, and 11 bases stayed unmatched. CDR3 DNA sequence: TGTGCCAGCAGCCCCAGGACAGGGGCAGGATGGAACACTGAAGCTTTCTTT. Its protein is CASSPRTGAGWNTEAFF.

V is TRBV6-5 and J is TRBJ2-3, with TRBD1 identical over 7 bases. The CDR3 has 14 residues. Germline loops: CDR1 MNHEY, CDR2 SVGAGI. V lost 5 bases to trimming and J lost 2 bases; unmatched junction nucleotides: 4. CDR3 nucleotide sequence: TGTGCCAGCAGTAGGGACAGCCTCACAGATACGCAGTATTTT. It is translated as CASSRDSLTDTQYF.

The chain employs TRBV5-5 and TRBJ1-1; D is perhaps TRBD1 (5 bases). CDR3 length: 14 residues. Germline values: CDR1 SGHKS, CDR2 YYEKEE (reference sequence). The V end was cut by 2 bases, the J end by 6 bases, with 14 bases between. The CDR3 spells CASSLRDRKPEAFF. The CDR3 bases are TGTGCCAGCAGCTTAAGGGACCGTAAGCCTGAAGCTTTCTTT.

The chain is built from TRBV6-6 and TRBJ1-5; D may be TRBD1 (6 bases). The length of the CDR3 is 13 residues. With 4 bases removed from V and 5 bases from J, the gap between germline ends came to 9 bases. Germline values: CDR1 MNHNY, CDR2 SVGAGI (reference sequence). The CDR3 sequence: CASSSGDDQPQHF. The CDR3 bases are TGTGCCAGCAGTTCAGGGGACGATCAGCCCCAGCATTTT.

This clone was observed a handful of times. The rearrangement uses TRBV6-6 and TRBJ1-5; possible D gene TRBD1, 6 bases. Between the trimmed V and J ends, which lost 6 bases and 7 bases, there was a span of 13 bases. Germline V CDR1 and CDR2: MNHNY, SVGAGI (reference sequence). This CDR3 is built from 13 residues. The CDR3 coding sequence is TGTGCCAGCAGCTCACAGGGAGGACAGCCCCAGCATTTT. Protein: CASSSQGGQPQHF.

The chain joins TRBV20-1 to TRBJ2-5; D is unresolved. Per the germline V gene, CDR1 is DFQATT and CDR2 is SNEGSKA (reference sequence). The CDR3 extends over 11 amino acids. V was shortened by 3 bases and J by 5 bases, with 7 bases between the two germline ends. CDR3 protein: CSASPAETQYF. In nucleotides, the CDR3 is TGCAGTGCTAGCCCCGCGGAGACCCAGTACTTC.

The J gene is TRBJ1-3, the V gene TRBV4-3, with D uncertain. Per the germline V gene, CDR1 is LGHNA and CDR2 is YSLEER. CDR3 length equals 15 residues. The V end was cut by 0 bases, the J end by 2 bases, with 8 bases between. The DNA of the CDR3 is TGCGCCAGCAGCCAAGAAGGTTCGGCTGGAAACACCATATATTTT. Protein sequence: CASSQEGSAGNTIYF.

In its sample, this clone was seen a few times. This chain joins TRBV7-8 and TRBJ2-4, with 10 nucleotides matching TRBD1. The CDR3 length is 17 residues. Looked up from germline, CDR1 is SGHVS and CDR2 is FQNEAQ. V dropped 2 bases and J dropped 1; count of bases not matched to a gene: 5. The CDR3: CASSLNDRGLAKNIQYF. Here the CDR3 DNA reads TGTGCCAGCAGCTTAAACGACAGGGGGCTGGCCAAAAACATTCAGTACTTC.

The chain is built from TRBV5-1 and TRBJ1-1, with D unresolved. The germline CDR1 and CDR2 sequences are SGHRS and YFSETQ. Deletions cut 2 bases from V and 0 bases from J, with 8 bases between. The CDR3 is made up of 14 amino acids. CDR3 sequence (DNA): TGCGCCAGCAGCTTACAGACCATGAACACTGAAGCTTTCTTT. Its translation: CASSLQTMNTEAFF.

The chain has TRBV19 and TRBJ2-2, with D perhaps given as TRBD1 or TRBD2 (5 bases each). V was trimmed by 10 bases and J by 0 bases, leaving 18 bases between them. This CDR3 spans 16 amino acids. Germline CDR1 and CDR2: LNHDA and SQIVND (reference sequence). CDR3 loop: CATSPSGHTNTGELFF. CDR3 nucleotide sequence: TGTGCCACCTCGCCCTCGGGGCACACGAACACCGGGGAGCTGTTTTTT.

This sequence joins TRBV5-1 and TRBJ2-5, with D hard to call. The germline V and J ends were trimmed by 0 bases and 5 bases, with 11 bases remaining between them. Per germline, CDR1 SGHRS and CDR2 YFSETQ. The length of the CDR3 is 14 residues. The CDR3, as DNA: TGCGCCAGCAGCTTGGATTGGATAAGGGAGACCCAGTACTTC. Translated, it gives CASSLDWIRETQYF.

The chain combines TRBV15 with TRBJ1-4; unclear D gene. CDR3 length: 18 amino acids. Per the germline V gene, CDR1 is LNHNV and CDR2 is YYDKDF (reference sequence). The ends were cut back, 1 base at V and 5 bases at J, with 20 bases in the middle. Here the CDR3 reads CATSRGGRQFLRNEKLFF. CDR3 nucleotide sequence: TGTGCCACCAGCAGAGGAGGCCGGCAATTTCTCCGAAATGAAAAACTGTTTTTT. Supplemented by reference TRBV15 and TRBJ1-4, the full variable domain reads DAMVIQNPRYQVTQFGKPVTLSCSQTLNHNVMYWYQQKSSQAPKLLFHYYDKDFNNEADTPDNFQSRRPNTSFCFLDIRSPGLGDTAMYLCATSRGGRQFLRNEKLFFGSGTQLSVL.

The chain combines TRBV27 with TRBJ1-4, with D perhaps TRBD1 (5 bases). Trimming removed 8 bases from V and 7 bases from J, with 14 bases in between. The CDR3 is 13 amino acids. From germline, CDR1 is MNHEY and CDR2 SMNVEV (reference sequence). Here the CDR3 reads CASGSGRGEKLFF. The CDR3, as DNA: TGTGCCAGCGGTTCGGGGCGCGGTGAAAAACTGTTTTTT.

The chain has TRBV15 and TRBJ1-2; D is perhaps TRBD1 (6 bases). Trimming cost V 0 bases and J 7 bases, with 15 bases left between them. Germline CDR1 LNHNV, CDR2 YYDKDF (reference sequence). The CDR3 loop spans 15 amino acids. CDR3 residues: CATSRDRGDLGGYTF. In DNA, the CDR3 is TGTGCCACCAGCAGAGACAGGGGAGATTTGGGTGGCTACACCTTC. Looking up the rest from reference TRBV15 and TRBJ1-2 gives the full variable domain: DAMVIQNPRYQVTQFGKPVTLSCSQTLNHNVMYWYQQKSSQAPKLLFHYYDKDFNNEADTPDNFQSRRPNTSFCFLDIRSPGLGDTAMYLCATSRDRGDLGGYTFGSGTRLTVV.

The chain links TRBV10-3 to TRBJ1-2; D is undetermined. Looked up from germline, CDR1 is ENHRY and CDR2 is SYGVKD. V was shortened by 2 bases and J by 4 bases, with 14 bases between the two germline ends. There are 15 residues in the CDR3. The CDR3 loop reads CAISEIWGAGYGYTF. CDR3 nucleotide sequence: TGTGCCATCAGTGAGATTTGGGGAGCGGGCTATGGCTACACCTTC.

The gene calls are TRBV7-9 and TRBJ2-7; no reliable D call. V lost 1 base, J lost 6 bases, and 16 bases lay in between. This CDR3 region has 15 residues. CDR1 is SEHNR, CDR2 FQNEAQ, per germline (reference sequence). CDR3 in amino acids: CASSLGGIPLFEQYF. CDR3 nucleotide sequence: TGTGCCAGCAGCTTAGGTGGGATCCCACTATTCGAGCAGTACTTC.